The 6 T cell receptor beta chains presented below share a single source sample, sequenced in a study of cytomegalovirus exposure and HLA in healthy donors. The PCR had 60 Vbeta and 13 Jbeta primers. Sequenced by immunoSEQ multiplex PCR; TCRdb stores in-frame clones only, minus some. The table lists 90,000 to 100,000 clones, about 80% of them singletons. Sequenced material: PBMCs. Receptors originate from a man aged 35-49 years in good health and CMV-seronegative.

This chain connects TRBV11-2 to TRBJ1-5; 8 bases fit TRBD1. The germline CDR1 and CDR2 sequences are SGHAT and FQNNGV. The CDR3 sequence is 16 residues long. Trimming at V came to 4 bases and at J to 8 bases, leaving 13 bases not matched to a gene. CDR3 nucleotides: TGTGCCAGCAGCTCTCTAGCCGGGACAGGAGGGGAGCCCCAGCATTTT. It specifies CASSSLAGTGGEPQHF.

This chain uses TRBV6-5 with TRBJ2-2; a possible D gene is TRBD1 (6 bases). Trimming took 4 bases from V and 1 from J, leaving 7 bases between them. Germline-derived CDR1 and CDR2 are MNHEY and SVGAGI. CDR3 length: 14 residues. Here the CDR3 DNA reads TGTGCCAGCAGTTCGGGACAGAACACCGGGGAGCTGTTTTTT. Encoded protein: CASSSGQNTGELFF.

The chain couples TRBV9 to TRBJ1-3, with D maybe TRBD1 (5 bases). The V gene lost 0 bases and the J gene lost 0 bases, with 10 bases spanning the gap. Per the germline V gene, CDR1 is SGDLS and CDR2 is YYNGEE. CDR3 size: 16 residues. This chain's CDR3 is CASSVEGAVSGNTIYF. The CDR3 coding sequence is TGTGCCAGCAGCGTAGAAGGGGCTGTCTCTGGAAACACCATATATTTT.

V and J are TRBV4-1 and TRBJ2-5; 9 bases fit TRBD2. The V gene end was trimmed by 1 base and the J gene end by 1 base; junction bases not matched to a gene: 4. This CDR3 comprises 16 residues. Germline CDR1 reads MGHRA; CDR2 reads YSYEKL. CDR3 in amino acids: CASSQGTTSGQETQYF. Written as DNA, the CDR3 is TGCGCCAGCAGCCAAGGAACGACTAGCGGCCAAGAGACCCAGTACTTC.

The V gene is TRBV11-2, the J gene TRBJ2-5; D remains ambiguous. The CDR3 consists of 13 residues. Germline V gives CDR1 SGHAT, CDR2 FQNNGV. Trimming left V 5 bases short and J 5 bases short, with 12 bases between. CDR3 bases: TGTGCCAGCAGCGACAAACCAACGGAGACCCAGTACTTC. Encoded protein: CASSDKPTETQYF.

V usage is TRBV19 and J usage is TRBJ2-7, with TRBD2 matching 7 bases. There are 17 residues in the CDR3. CDR1 and CDR2 from the germline V gene are LNHDA and SQIVND (reference sequence). Losses at the gene ends were 1 base for V and 5 bases for J; bases not matched to a gene: 14. CDR3 loop: CASSIASLASGGDEQYF. The CDR3 nucleotides are TGTGCCAGTAGTATAGCGTCTCTGGCTAGCGGAGGCGACGAGCAGTACTTC.